A single sample is the source of the 21 T cell receptor beta chains below, sequenced in a study of prognosis after radiotherapy for stage I lung cancer. Starting from genomic DNA, TCR beta CDR3 was amplified through two-round multiplex PCR. Amplification in first-round PCR relied on primers specific to each TRBV and TRBJ gene. Each CDR3 protein gets one entry after TCRdb re-called the multiplex PCR reads with MiXCR. The sample has about 15,000 distinct CDR3 sequences, 55% to 65% seen once. The sample was PBMCs, taken before or after stereotactic body radiation therapy (not recorded which). The source is a donor over 45 with non-small cell lung cancer.

This clonotype was detected many times. CDR3 sequence reads: CASSVGASGSYEQYF. As DNA, the CDR3 is TGTGCCAGCAGCGTAGGCGCTAGCGGGAGCTACGAGCAGTACTTC. The chain recombines TRBV9 with TRBJ2-7, with 10 bases fitting TRBD2. The J segment lost 3 bases and the V segment lost 0 bases, leaving 3 bases of the junction unmatched. Germline-derived CDR1 and CDR2 are SGDLS and YYNGEE. This CDR3 has 15 amino acids.

In this sample, this clonotype turned up many times. The chain joins TRBV14 to TRBJ2-2, with TRBD2 as a possible D gene (5 bases). This CDR3 contains 14 residues. Germline V lookup: CDR1 SGHDN, CDR2 FVKESK. The germline V and J ends were trimmed by 4 bases and 4 bases, with 10 bases remaining between them. The CDR3 nucleotides read TGTGCCAGCAGCCCCCAGAGCGGCACCGGGGAGCTGTTTTTT. Translating gives CASSPQSGTGELFF.

The chain joins TRBV6-6 to TRBJ1-2; tentatively, D is TRBD1 (6 bases). The germline V and J ends were trimmed by 0 bases and 0 bases, with 14 bases remaining between them. CDR1 is MNHNY and CDR2 is SVGAGI in the germline V gene (reference sequence). The CDR3 totals 17 residues. The CDR3 sequence is CASSYSTRGQTNYGYTF. DNA of the CDR3: TGTGCCAGCAGTTACTCGACCCGGGGGCAAACTAACTATGGCTACACCTTC.

This clonotype was seen only once. This chain links TRBV7-6 with TRBJ1-1; possible D gene TRBD1, 5 bases. The CDR3 length is 14 residues. The V gene's germline CDR1 is SGHVS and CDR2 FNYEAQ. Trimming pared 5 bases from V and 10 bases from J, leaving 20 bases between. CDR3 coding DNA: TGTGCCAGCAGCCAAACAGCCCAGGGTTCCGTAGCTTTCTTT. The encoded protein is CASSQTAQGSVAFF. Together with reference TRBV7-6 and TRBJ1-1, the CDR3 gives the full variable domain: GAGVSQSPRYKVTKRGQDVALRCDPISGHVSLYWYRQALGQGPEFLTYFNYEAQQDKSGLPNDRFSAERPEGSISTLTIQRTEQRDSAMYRCASSQTAQGSVAFFGQGTRLTVV.

This clonotype came up many times. The chain recombines TRBV5-6 with TRBJ2-1; D gene ambiguous. Trimming removed 6 bases at V and 2 bases at J, with 12 bases between. Per germline, CDR1 SGHDT and CDR2 YYEEEE. The CDR3 covers 14 residues. The CDR3 is CASTPPQTYNEQFF. CDR3 nucleotides: TGTGCCAGCACCCCCCCACAGACCTACAATGAGCAGTTCTTC.

With regard to this clonotype: The junction shows a germline mismatch at one end, possibly a read error. V gene TRBV6-1 combines with J gene TRBJ1-3, with 8 bases identical to TRBD1. Germline lookup yields CDR1 MNHNS and CDR2 SASEGT. The CDR3 is made up of 16 amino acids. CDR3 region: CASSRDRGRSGNNIYF. CDR3 DNA: TGTGCCAGCAGTAGAGACAGGGGCCGCTCTGGAAACAACATATATTTT.

This chain joins TRBV2 and TRBJ2-7; 7 positions match TRBD1. CDR3 size: 11 residues. The germline V gene encodes CDR1 SNHLY and CDR2 FYNNEI. Trimming cost V 5 bases and J 10 bases; bases outside gene matches: 5. CDR3 DNA sequence: TGTGCCAGCAGTTACGGGACAGACCAGTACTTC. Its protein is CASSYGTDQYF.

The chain has TRBV2 and TRBJ1-5; the D gene is possibly TRBD1 (6 bases). This CDR3 spans 15 amino acids. Germline CDR1 is SNHLY and CDR2 is FYNNEI. Trimming stripped 7 bases from V and 2 bases from J, with 15 bases between. This CDR3 reads CASTLQGLGNQPQHF. The CDR3 DNA is TGTGCCAGCACGTTACAGGGACTTGGCAATCAGCCCCAGCATTTT. The whole variable domain, filled in from reference TRBV2 and TRBJ1-5, reads EPEVTQTPSHQVTQMGQEVILRCVPISNHLYFYWYRQILGQKVEFLVSFYNNEISEKSEIFDDQFSVERPDGSNFTLKIRSTKLEDSAMYFCASTLQGLGNQPQHFGDGTRLSIL.

In its sample, this clonotype was seen many times. This may be a read error, as it is one base from a much larger clone. The genes are TRBV6-5 and TRBJ2-7; 7 bases line up with TRBD2. V was clipped by 4 bases and J by 5 bases; unmatched bases: 8. There are 14 residues in the CDR3. From germline, CDR1 is MNHEY and CDR2 SVGAGI. The CDR3 nucleotides are TGTGCCAGCAGTTGCCGAGGCGGGGGAGACGAGCAGTACTTC. This codes for CASSCRGGGDEQYF.

About this clonotype: This is likely an artifact of a read error, given a far larger clone one base away. The chain links TRBV7-8 to TRBJ2-7, with 10 bases lining up with TRBD2. The CDR3 sequence is 15 residues long. The germline CDR1 and CDR2 sequences are SGHVS and FQNEAQ. As DNA, the CDR3 is TGTGCCGGCAGCTTAGCCGGACTAGCGGTTTACGAGCAGTACTTC. As protein: CAGSLAGLAVYEQYF.

Concerning this clonotype itself: A read error is likely here: a far larger clone is one base away. The rearrangement joins TRBV6-5 to TRBJ1-2, with 7 positions matching TRBD1. Germline V gene lookup returns CDR1 MNHEY and CDR2 SVGAGI. The CDR3 spans 12 residues. The CDR3 region is CSSRGTTSGYTF. DNA for the CDR3: TGTTCCAGCAGGGGGACAACCTCGGGCTACACCTTC.

This clonotype is medium-sized in the sample. The CDR3 loop reads CASTQGYEQYF. DNA for the CDR3: TGTGCCAGCACCCAGGGTTACGAGCAGTACTTC. This sequence joins TRBV19 and TRBJ2-7; D is perhaps TRBD1 (5 bases). V gave up 9 bases and J gave up 4 bases, with 10 bases separating them. The CDR3 has 11 residues. Germline V gives CDR1 LNHDA, CDR2 SQIVND (reference sequence).

This clonotype has ten or more counts. This chain uses TRBV19 with TRBJ2-1; 8 bases are a match to TRBD2. The CDR3 is made up of 16 amino acids. Per germline, CDR1 LNHDA and CDR2 SQIVND (reference sequence). The V and J ends lost 3 bases and 4 bases, in that order; junction bases with no gene match: 8. CDR3 coding DNA: TGTGCCAGTAGTATGGCGGGAGGAGGTCCTTACAATGAGCAGTTCTTC. The encoded protein is CASSMAGGGPYNEQFF.

The rearrangement joins TRBV19 to TRBJ2-7; the match to TRBD2 covers 7 bases. V was pared by 7 bases and J by 5 bases, with 17 bases of the junction left unmatched. This CDR3 is built from 16 residues. Germline assignment: CDR1 LNHDA and CDR2 SQIVND (reference sequence). In DNA form, the CDR3 reads TGTGCCAGTATCCCAAGAGGGACTATCGGGAGTGACGAGCAGTACTTC. This gives the protein CASIPRGTIGSDEQYF.

This CDR3 is CSADSSGRGYEQYF. CDR3 DNA: TGCAGTGCCGACTCTAGCGGGAGGGGGTACGAGCAGTACTTC. The rearrangement joins TRBV20-1 to TRBJ2-7; 12 bases line up with TRBD2. The CDR3 is 14 residues long. The germline V gene has CDR1 DFQATT and CDR2 SNEGSKA (reference sequence). Trimming took 6 bases from V and 4 from J; bases not matched to a gene: 7.

The V gene is TRBV28, the J gene TRBJ1-2; D unresolved. CDR3 length: 13 residues. The germline V and J ends were trimmed by 5 bases and 0 bases, with 7 bases remaining between them. CDR1 is MDHEN, CDR2 SYDVKM, per germline. The CDR3 region is CASSDGSNYGYTF. The CDR3 nucleotides are TGTGCCAGCAGTGACGGGTCTAACTATGGCTACACCTTC.

This clonotype was recorded many times. This may be a read error: a much more frequent sequence differs by one nucleotide. The rearrangement joins TRBV3-1 to TRBJ2-5; D may be TRBD1 (7 bases). CDR1 is LGHDT, CDR2 YNNKEL, per germline (reference sequence). This CDR3 contains 15 residues. CDR3 amino acids: CASIQGGQGGETQYF. The CDR3 DNA reads TGTGCCAGCATCCAAGGAGGGCAGGGGGGAGAGACCCAGTACTTC.

The rearrangement links TRBV7-3 to TRBJ2-1; 8 nucleotides align to TRBD2. Germline V lookup: CDR1 SGHTA, CDR2 FQGTGA. The CDR3 sequence is 19 residues long. The junction had 15 bases not matched to a gene; V was cut back by 5 bases and J by 0 bases. The CDR3 loop is CASSPPYAAGGGSYNEQFF. The CDR3 nucleotides read TGTGCCAGCAGCCCCCCGTATGCGGCGGGAGGAGGCTCCTACAATGAGCAGTTCTTC.

V and J are TRBV19 and TRBJ2-3, with D unresolved. Trimming took 2 bases from V and 2 from J, leaving 11 bases between them. CDR3 size: 15 residues. The germline CDR1 and CDR2 sequences are LNHDA and SQIVND (reference sequence). The CDR3 protein is CASSISPGPTDTQYF. The CDR3 bases are TGTGCCAGTAGTATAAGCCCTGGCCCCACAGATACGCAGTATTTT.

This clonotype has at least ten counts. V is TRBV11-2 and J is TRBJ2-1, with 8 bases lining up with TRBD2. There are 15 residues in the CDR3. Germline values: CDR1 SGHAT, CDR2 FQNNGV. Germline trimming cut 5 bases from V and 8 bases from J; bases unmatched to any gene: 11. For the CDR3, the DNA is TGTGCCAGCAGCCCCGGGGGGGGGGCGCGTTATGAGCAGTTCTTC. Its protein product is CASSPGGGARYEQFF.

This clonotype occurred many times. The J gene is TRBJ2-1, the V gene TRBV13; tentative D call: TRBD2 (6 bases). The CDR3 contains 18 residues. The V gene lost 6 bases and the J gene lost 0 bases, with 21 bases spanning the gap. Germline V gene data show CDR1 as PRHDT and CDR2 as FYEKMQ (reference sequence). CDR3 amino acids: CASSPTGLDSGSYNEQFF. CDR3 nucleotides: TGTGCCAGCAGTCCCACCGGGTTGGATAGCGGCTCCTACAATGAGCAGTTCTTC.